This TCR beta chain was sequenced for a study of early T cells in non-severe SARS-CoV-2 infection. Study-level background: Sequencing used unsorted whole-blood bulk RNA, so chains lack pairing.

A note on this clonotype: Antigen: not known.

Unique molecular identifiers tagged individual cDNA molecules. TCRdb recomputed calls from the 5' RACE reads with MiXCR, one row per CDR3 protein. The table lists 86,000 or so distinct CDR3 sequences, 5.5% to 7.5% of them singletons. The ends lost 1 base at V and 0 bases at J; junction bases unmatched: 4. In germline, CDR1 is SEHNR, CDR2 FQNEAQ (reference sequence). The CDR3 contains 16 residues. The study, taken as a whole, reports: The study's VDJdb matching favored anti-spike CD8 responses and missed private and CD4 specificities.

The rearrangement joins TRBV7-9 to TRBJ2-3; 7 bases fit TRBD2. Sequencing used whole blood. This clonotype was sampled from an adult who was a healthcare worker with PCR-confirmed SARS-CoV-2 infection or an uninfected control (not recorded which). CDR3 sequence (DNA): TGTGCCAGCAGCTTAGGGGGGACTACTAGCACAGATACGCAGTATTTT. Amino acid sequence: CASSLGGTTSTDTQYF. Variable domain in full (rest from reference TRBV7-9 and TRBJ2-3): DTGVSQNPRHKITKRGQNVTFRCDPISEHNRLYWYRQTLGQGPEFLTYFQNEAQLEKSRLLSDRFSAERPKGSFSTLEIQRTEQGDSAMYLCASSLGGTTSTDTQYFGPGTRLTVL.